The rows below give T cell receptor beta chains drawn from one sample of a study of memory CD4+ T cells and cytomegalovirus serostatus. Some clones are missing from TCRdb's copy, which holds only in-frame ones; the method was immunoSEQ multiplex PCR. This table has approximately 50,000 clones, roughly three quarters appearing once. Sequenced: memory CD4+ T cells from blood. Receptors were obtained from an adult in good health and CMV-seronegative. Each CDR3 is given with its conserved first and last residue. D genes are given only for firm matches. Size is stated for part of the rows, as once, few or many counts, or as a class when the clone is expanded.

V gene	D gene	J gene	clone size	CDR3 DNA	CDR3 protein
TRBV18	NA	TRBJ1-2	NA	TGTGCCAGCTCACCACCTCGGGGGGCAGACGGCTACACCTTC	CASSPPRGADGYTF
TRBV19	NA	TRBJ2-5	NA	TGTGCCAGTAGTATTACAGGCCAGACCCAGTACTTC	CASSITGQTQYF
TRBV30	TRBD2	TRBJ2-1	few	TGTGCCTGGAGTGTATCCTCTCATAGCGGGAATGAGCAGTTCTTC	CAWSVSSHSGNEQFF
TRBV7-9	NA	TRBJ2-1	few	TGTGCCAGCAGCTTAGGGGTTGCCGGGCAAAAGGTGGAGCAGTTCTTC	CASSLGVAGQKVEQFF
TRBV6-6	TRBD1	TRBJ2-7	NA	TGTGCCAGCAGGCGGGACAGGGTTGGGGAGCAGTACTTC	CASRRDRVGEQYF
TRBV5-1	TRBD2	TRBJ2-1	NA	TGCGCCAGCAGCCCTAGCGGGAGGTACAATGAGCAGTTCTTC	CASSPSGRYNEQFF
TRBV9	TRBD2	TRBJ2-1	NA	TGTGCCAGCAGCGTAGCTGGGGGGGGATCCAGAAACAATGAGCAGTTCTTC	CASSVAGGGSRNNEQFF
TRBV18	TRBD2	TRBJ2-1	NA	TGTGCCAGCTCACCAACACTAGCGGTCGACTACAATGAGCAGTTCTTC	CASSPTLAVDYNEQFF
TRBV2	NA	TRBJ2-1	NA	TGTGCCAGCAGTGATCAGAGCGTGCCGAAGGTCGGTGAGCAGTTCTTC	CASSDQSVPKVGEQFF
TRBV7-6	NA	TRBJ2-5	NA	TGTGCCAGCAGCTTAGGCCAAGAGACCCAGTACTTC	CASSLGQETQYF
TRBV11-1	NA	TRBJ2-3	NA	TGTGCCAGCAGCTTAATTGGCTCTAGCACAGATACGCAGTATTTT	CASSLIGSSTDTQYF
TRBV5-1	TRBD2	TRBJ2-3	NA	TGCGCCAGCAGCTTGGATGGGACTAGCGAGGATACGCAGTATTTT	CASSLDGTSEDTQYF
TRBV27	TRBD1	TRBJ2-7	NA	TGTGCCAGCAGTTTAAACAGGGGGCTTGGCGAGCAGTACTTC	CASSLNRGLGEQYF
TRBV6-6	NA	TRBJ2-2	NA	TGTGCCAGCAGTTACTCTAGCGTGACCGGGGAGCTGTTTTTT	CASSYSSVTGELFF
TRBV5-1	NA	TRBJ1-2	once	TGCGCCAGCAGCTTGGCAGGGGCGGTACGAGGCTACACCTTC	CASSLAGAVRGYTF
TRBV5-4	NA	TRBJ1-1	NA	TGTGCCAGCAGCTTGTCGAAGACAGTGAACACTGAAGCTTTCTTT	CASSLSKTVNTEAFF
TRBV12-5	NA	TRBJ2-7	NA	TGTGCTAGTGTCATTAATCGGGGCACAACCTACGAGCAGTACTTC	CASVINRGTTYEQYF
TRBV6-1	TRBD2	TRBJ2-1	NA	TGTGCCAGCACCCCCCAGCGGGAGACAAATGTGCAGTTCTTC	CASTPQRETNVQFF
TRBV28	TRBD1	TRBJ1-4	NA	TGTGCCAGCAGTTCTCCAGGGGGCGCCTATGAAAAACTGTTTTTT	CASSSPGGAYEKLFF
TRBV7-3	TRBD1	TRBJ1-2	NA	TGTGCCAGCAGCTCCCATGCCCGCCCGACAGGGTTAGGTGGCTACACCTTC	CASSSHARPTGLGGYTF
TRBV18	NA	TRBJ2-7	NA	TGTGCCAGCTCACCGGGCCGGGGGAGAGGAGACGAGCAGTACTTC	CASSPGRGRGDEQYF
TRBV29-1	NA	TRBJ2-4	NA	TGCAGCGTTGTCCCGACCGGGGCAGCCAAAAACATTCAGTACTTC	CSVVPTGAAKNIQYF
TRBV6-5	TRBD2	TRBJ2-3	NA	TGTGCCAGCAGTTACTCCCTAGCGGAACCAGATACGCAGTATTTT	CASSYSLAEPDTQYF
TRBV7-2	TRBD1	TRBJ2-6	NA	TGTGCCAGCAGCTTAGTCGGGACAGGGAGCACTGGGGCCAACGTCCTGACTTTC	CASSLVGTGSTGANVLTF
TRBV5-1	NA	TRBJ2-7	NA	TGCGCCAGCGCGATAGGGGTTCTACGCGAGCAGTACTTC	CASAIGVLREQYF
TRBV6-1	TRBD1	TRBJ1-5	NA	TGTGCCAGCAGTGATGGGGACAGACTACTTAAGCCCCAGCATTTT	CASSDGDRLLKPQHF
TRBV7-9	NA	TRBJ1-2	few	TGTGCCAGCAGCTTGTTCGGCTCTAACTATGGCTACACCTTC	CASSLFGSNYGYTF
TRBV27	NA	TRBJ1-5	NA	TGTGCCAGCAGTTTGTGGGGTGACAATCAGCCCCAGCATTTT	CASSLWGDNQPQHF
TRBV6-5	TRBD2	TRBJ2-5	NA	TGTGCCAGCAGTTGGACTAGCGGGAGCGGGCAGACCCAGTACTTC	CASSWTSGSGQTQYF
TRBV25-1	TRBD1	TRBJ2-7	NA	TGTGCCAGCAGTGTGACAGGGGGCTCCTACGAGCAGTACTTC	CASSVTGGSYEQYF
TRBV5-1	NA	TRBJ2-3	NA	TGCGCCAGCAGCCGGAGCGCAGATACGCAGTATTTT	CASSRSADTQYF
TRBV28	TRBD1	TRBJ1-2	NA	TGTGCCAGCAGTTTACCCCTCTGGGGCAGGGGGCCCGGCTACACCTTC	CASSLPLWGRGPGYTF
TRBV2	TRBD1	TRBJ1-1	few	TGTGCCAGCAGAGGACAGGGAGATGAAGCTTTCTTT	CASRGQGDEAFF
TRBV15	TRBD1	TRBJ1-5	NA	TGTGCCACCAGCGCCTCATACGGACAGGGGGCGAGACAGCCCCAGCATTTT	CATSASYGQGARQPQHF
TRBV29-1	NA	TRBJ1-2	NA	TGCAGCGTTTCGACGGAGGGGCGCTATGGCTACACCTTC	CSVSTEGRYGYTF
TRBV2	NA	TRBJ2-5	NA	TGTGCCAGCAGCCGCGGCCAGACCCAGTACTTC	CASSRGQTQYF
TRBV11-2	NA	TRBJ2-3	NA	TGTGCCAGCAGCTCGGGGACGGGGGAACAGTATTTT	CASSSGTGEQYF
TRBV9	NA	TRBJ2-5	NA	TGTGCCAGCAGCGTAGTCCCGGGGGACCGGGAGACCCAGTACTTC	CASSVVPGDRETQYF
TRBV7-3	TRBD1	TRBJ1-1	many	TGTGCCAGCAGCCGGACAGGGGGGAATGAAGCTTTCTTT	CASSRTGGNEAFF
TRBV7-9	NA	TRBJ2-7	NA	TGTGCCAGCAGCTTAGCGGGGGCTAACGAGCAGTACTTC	CASSLAGANEQYF
TRBV7-9	TRBD1	TRBJ2-5	NA	TGTGCCAGCAGCGCTCTGACAGGGGGCCAAGAGACCCAGTACTTC	CASSALTGGQETQYF
TRBV11-2	NA	TRBJ1-2	NA	TGTGCCAGCAGCTCGGACAGATTGACATGGGGCTACACCTTC	CASSSDRLTWGYTF
TRBV27	NA	TRBJ1-1	NA	TGTGCCAGCAGTTTACTCGGACAGAACACTGAAGCTTTCTTT	CASSLLGQNTEAFF
TRBV29-1	NA	TRBJ2-6	NA	TGCAGCGTTCAACAGGGGGCCAACGTCCTGACTTTC	CSVQQGANVLTF
TRBV7-2	NA	TRBJ2-1	NA	TGTGCCAGCAGCTTAGACCGGAACAATGAGCAGTTCTTC	CASSLDRNNEQFF
TRBV6-5	NA	TRBJ2-3	NA	TGTGCCAGCAGTTCCCGACATTCCCCCTTTACAGATACGCAGTATTTT	CASSSRHSPFTDTQYF
TRBV6-4	TRBD1	TRBJ2-1	NA	TGTGCCAGCAGTGCCACAGGGGGTCAATATGATGAGCAGTTCTTC	CASSATGGQYDEQFF
TRBV30	NA	TRBJ2-7	NA	TGTGCCTGGAGTGACCACAGGCGCCCCTACGAGCAGTACTTC	CAWSDHRRPYEQYF
TRBV27	NA	TRBJ2-7	NA	TGTGCCAGCAGACCTGACACGGGGAGCTCCTACGAGCAGTACTTC	CASRPDTGSSYEQYF
TRBV5-4	TRBD1	TRBJ1-2	NA	TGTGCCAGCAGCTTGGGACAGGGGCGAGGTGGCTACACCTTC	CASSLGQGRGGYTF
TRBV18	TRBD1	TRBJ1-3	NA	TGTGCCAGCTCACCGGGACAGGGGGCGAGAGGAAACACCATATATTTT	CASSPGQGARGNTIYF
TRBV10-3	TRBD2	TRBJ2-7	NA	TGTGCCATCAGCCAAACTAGCGGGAGGGGCTACGAGCAGTACTTC	CAISQTSGRGYEQYF
TRBV30	NA	TRBJ1-2	NA	TGTGCCTGGATACGGGCGGCGCCTAACTATGGCTACACCTTC	CAWIRAAPNYGYTF